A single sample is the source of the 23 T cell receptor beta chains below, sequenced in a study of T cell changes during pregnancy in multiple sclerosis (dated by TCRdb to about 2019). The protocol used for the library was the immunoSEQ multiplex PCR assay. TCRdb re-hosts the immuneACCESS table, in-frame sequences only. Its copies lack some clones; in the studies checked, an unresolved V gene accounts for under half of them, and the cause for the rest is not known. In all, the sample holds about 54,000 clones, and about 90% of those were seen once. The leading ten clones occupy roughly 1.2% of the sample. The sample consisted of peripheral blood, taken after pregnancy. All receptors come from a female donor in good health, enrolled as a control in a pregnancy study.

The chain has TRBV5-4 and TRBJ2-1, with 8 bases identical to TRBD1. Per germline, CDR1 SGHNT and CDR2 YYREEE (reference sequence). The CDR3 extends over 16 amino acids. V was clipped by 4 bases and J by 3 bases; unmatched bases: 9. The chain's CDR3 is CASSNHDRGNYNEQFF. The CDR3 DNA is TGTGCCAGCAGCAACCATGACAGGGGAAACTACAATGAGCAGTTCTTC.

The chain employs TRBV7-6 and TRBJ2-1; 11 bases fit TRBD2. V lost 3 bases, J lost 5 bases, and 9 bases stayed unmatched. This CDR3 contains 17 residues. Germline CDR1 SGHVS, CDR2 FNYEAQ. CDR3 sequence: CASSFRASGGRDNEQFF. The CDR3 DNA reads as TGTGCCAGCAGCTTTAGGGCTAGCGGGGGGCGGGACAATGAGCAGTTCTTC.

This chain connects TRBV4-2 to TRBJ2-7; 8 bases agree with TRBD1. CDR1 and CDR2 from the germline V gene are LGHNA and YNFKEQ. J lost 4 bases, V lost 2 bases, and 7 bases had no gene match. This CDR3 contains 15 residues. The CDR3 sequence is CASSQLGQGPYEQYF. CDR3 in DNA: TGTGCCAGCAGCCAACTAGGACAGGGACCTTACGAGCAGTACTTC.

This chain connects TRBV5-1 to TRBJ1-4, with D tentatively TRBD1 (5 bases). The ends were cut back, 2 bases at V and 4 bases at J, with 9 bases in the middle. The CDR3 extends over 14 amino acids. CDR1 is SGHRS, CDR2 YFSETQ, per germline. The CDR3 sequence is CASSFGGGNEKLFF. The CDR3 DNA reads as TGCGCCAGCAGCTTTGGGGGGGGTAATGAAAAACTGTTTTTT.

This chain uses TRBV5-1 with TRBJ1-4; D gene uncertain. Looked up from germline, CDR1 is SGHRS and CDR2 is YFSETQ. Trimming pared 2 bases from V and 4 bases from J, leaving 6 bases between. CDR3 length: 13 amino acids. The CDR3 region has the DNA TGCGCCAGCAGCTTAACTATTAATGAAAAACTGTTTTTT. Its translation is CASSLTINEKLFF.

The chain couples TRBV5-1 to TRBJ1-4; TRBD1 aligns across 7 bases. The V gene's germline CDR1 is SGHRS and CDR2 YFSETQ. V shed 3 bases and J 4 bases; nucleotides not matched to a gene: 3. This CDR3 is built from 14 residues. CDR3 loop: CASSSGQRNEKLFF. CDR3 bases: TGCGCCAGCAGCTCGGGACAGCGTAATGAAAAACTGTTTTTT.

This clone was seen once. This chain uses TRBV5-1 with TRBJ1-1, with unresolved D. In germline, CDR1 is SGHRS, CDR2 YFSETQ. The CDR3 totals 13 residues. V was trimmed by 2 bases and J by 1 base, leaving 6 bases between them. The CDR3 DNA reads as TGCGCCAGCAGCTTTACAGCGAACACTGAAGCTTTCTTT. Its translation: CASSFTANTEAFF.

CDR3 nucleotides: TGTGCCAGCAGTACCGACAGGGGAAACACTGAAGCTTTCTTT. Its translation: CASSTDRGNTEAFF. The genes are TRBV9 and TRBJ1-1; 8 bases align to TRBD1. The CDR3 is made up of 14 amino acids. After removal of 5 bases from V and 2 bases from J, the junction contained 5 bases not matched to a gene. Germline-derived CDR1 and CDR2 are SGDLS and YYNGEE.

CDR3 region: CASSRTSLDRGQETQYF. Here the CDR3 DNA reads TGTGCCAGCAGCCGGACAAGTTTGGACAGGGGGCAAGAGACCCAGTACTTC. This sequence joins TRBV11-3 and TRBJ2-5, with 10 bases fitting TRBD1. Germline assignment: CDR1 SGHNT and CDR2 YENEEA. The junction had 11 bases not matched to a gene; V was cut back by 5 bases and J by 2 bases. This CDR3 is built from 17 residues.

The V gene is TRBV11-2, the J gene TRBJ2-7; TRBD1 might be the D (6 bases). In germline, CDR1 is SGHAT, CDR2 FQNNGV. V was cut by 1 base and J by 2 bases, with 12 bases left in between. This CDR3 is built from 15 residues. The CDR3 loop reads CASSLAPTGAYEQYF. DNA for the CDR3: TGTGCCAGCAGCTTAGCTCCGACAGGAGCCTACGAGCAGTACTTC.

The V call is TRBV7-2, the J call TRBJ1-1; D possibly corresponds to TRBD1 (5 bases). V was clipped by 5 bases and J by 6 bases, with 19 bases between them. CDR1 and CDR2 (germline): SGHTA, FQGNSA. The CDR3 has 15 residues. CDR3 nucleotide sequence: TGTGCCAGCAGCAAAATCAGGGATGGTACCGCTGAAGCTTTCTTT. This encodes CASSKIRDGTAEAFF. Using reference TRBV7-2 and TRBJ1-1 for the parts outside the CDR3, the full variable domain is GAGVSQSPSNKVTEKGKDVELRCDPISGHTALYWYRQSLGQGLEFLIYFQGNSAPDKSGLPSDRFSAERTGGSVSTLTIQRTQQEDSAVYLCASSKIRDGTAEAFFGQGTRLTVV.

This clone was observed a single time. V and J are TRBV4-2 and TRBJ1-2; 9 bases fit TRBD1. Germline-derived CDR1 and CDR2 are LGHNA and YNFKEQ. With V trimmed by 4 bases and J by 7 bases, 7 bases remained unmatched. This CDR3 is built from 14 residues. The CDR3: CASSLWDREGGYTF. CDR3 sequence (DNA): TGTGCCAGCAGCCTATGGGACAGGGAGGGTGGCTACACCTTC.

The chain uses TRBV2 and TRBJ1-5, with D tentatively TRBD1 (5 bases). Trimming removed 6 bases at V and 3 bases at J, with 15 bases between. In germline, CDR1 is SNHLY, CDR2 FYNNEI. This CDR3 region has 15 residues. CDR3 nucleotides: TGTGCCAGCAGGGGGGGTAGGAGTCCCAATCAGCCCCAGCATTTT. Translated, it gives CASRGGRSPNQPQHF. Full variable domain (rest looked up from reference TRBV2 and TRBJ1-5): EPEVTQTPSHQVTQMGQEVILRCVPISNHLYFYWYRQILGQKVEFLVSFYNNEISEKSEIFDDQFSVERPDGSNFTLKIRSTKLEDSAMYFCASRGGRSPNQPQHFGDGTRLSIL.

CDR3 nucleotides: TGTGCCAGTATCGACAGGGGGGCAACGCCCCAGCATTTT. It codes for CASIDRGATPQHF. V is TRBV19 and J is TRBJ1-5; TRBD1 matches 9 bases. CDR3 length: 13 amino acids. Germline CDR1 and CDR2: LNHDA and SQIVND (reference sequence). V shed 7 bases and J 9 bases; nucleotides not matched to a gene: 7.

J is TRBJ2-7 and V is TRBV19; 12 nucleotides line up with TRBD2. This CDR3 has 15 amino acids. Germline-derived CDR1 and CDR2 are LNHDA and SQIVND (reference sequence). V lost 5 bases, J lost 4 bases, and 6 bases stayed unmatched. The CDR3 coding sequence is TGTGCCAGTAGTCTGACTAGCGGGAGTGCTTACGAGCAGTACTTC. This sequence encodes CASSLTSGSAYEQYF. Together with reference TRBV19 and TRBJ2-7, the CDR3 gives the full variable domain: DGGITQSPKYLFRKEGQNVTLSCEQNLNHDAMYWYRQDPGQGLRLIYYSQIVNDFQKGDIAEGYSVSREKKESFPLTVTSAQKNPTAFYLCASSLTSGSAYEQYFGPGTRLTVT.

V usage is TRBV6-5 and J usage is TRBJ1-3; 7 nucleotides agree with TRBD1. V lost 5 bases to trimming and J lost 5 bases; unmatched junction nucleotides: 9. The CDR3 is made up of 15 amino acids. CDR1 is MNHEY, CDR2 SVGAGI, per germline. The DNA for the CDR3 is TGTGCCAGCAGTCAGACAGGGTCTCGGAGAAACACCATATATTTT. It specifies CASSQTGSRRNTIYF.

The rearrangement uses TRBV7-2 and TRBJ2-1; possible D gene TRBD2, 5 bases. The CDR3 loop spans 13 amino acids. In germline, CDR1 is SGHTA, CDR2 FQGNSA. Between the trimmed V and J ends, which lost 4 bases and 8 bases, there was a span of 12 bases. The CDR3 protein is CASSSRGPDEQFF. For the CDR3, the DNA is TGTGCCAGCAGCTCCAGAGGGCCGGATGAGCAGTTCTTC.

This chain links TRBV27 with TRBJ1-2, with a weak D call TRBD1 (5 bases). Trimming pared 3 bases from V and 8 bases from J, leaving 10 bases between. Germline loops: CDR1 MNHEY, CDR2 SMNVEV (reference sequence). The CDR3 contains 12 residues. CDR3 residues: CASSFPGGGYTF. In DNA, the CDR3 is TGTGCCAGCAGTTTCCCGGGGGGGGGCTACACCTTC.

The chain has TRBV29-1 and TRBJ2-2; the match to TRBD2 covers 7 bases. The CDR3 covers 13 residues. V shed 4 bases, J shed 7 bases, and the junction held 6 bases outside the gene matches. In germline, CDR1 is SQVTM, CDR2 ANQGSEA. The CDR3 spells CSVGGRAGGELFF. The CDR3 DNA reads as TGCAGCGTTGGGGGGAGGGCCGGCGGGGAGCTGTTTTTT.

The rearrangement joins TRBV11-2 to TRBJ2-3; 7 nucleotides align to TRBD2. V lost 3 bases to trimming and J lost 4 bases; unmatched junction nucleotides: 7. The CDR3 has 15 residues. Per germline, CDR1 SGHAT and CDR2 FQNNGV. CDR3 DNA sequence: TGTGCCAGCAGCTTTCGCGGGAGTTGGCCAGATACGCAGTATTTT. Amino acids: CASSFRGSWPDTQYF.

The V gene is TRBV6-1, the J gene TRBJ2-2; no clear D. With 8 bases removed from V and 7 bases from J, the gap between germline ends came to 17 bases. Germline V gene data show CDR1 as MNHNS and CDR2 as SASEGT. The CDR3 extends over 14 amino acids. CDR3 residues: CASYVTTFDGELFF. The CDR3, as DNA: TGTGCCAGCTACGTAACAACCTTCGACGGGGAGCTGTTTTTT.

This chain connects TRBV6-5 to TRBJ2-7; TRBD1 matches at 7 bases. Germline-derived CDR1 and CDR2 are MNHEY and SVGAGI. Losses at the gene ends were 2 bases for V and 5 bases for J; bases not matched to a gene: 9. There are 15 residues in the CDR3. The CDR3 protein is CASSYKPEGANEQYF. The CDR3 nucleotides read TGTGCCAGCAGTTACAAACCTGAGGGGGCCAACGAGCAGTACTTC.

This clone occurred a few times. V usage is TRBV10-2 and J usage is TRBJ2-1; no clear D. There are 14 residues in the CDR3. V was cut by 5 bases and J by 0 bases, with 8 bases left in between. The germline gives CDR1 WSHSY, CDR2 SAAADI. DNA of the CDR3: TGCGCCAGCAGTCTGCGAAGCTCCTACAATGAGCAGTTCTTC. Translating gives CASSLRSSYNEQFF.